This is a list of T cell receptor beta chains from one sample in a study of Graves' ophthalmopathy and Graves' hyperthyroidism. TCRdb called the multiplex PCR reads again in MiXCR, with one record for every CDR3 protein. The sample has hundreds of thousands of distinct CDR3 sequences; 15% are singletons. Sequences were obtained from peripheral blood. Receptors were obtained from a woman under 30 with stable Graves' hyperthyroidism. Each CDR3 is given with its conserved first and last residue. Each record gives: clone size, V gene, D gene, J gene, CDR3 protein, CDR3 DNA. The D gene is left open where the match is weak. Expanded clones are given a class, and other clones once, few, many or no size at all.

clone_size: .; v_call: TRBV6-5; d_call: .; j_call: TRBJ1-2; cdr3_aa: CASSPSGGSNYGYTF; cdr3_nt: TGTGCCAGCAGTCCCTCGGGAGGGTCTAACTATGGCTACACCTTC
clone_size: .; v_call: TRBV7-8; d_call: .; j_call: TRBJ2-7; cdr3_aa: CASSLKSIGDGEQYF; cdr3_nt: TGTGCCAGCAGCTTAAAATCGATCGGGGACGGGGAGCAGTACTTC
clone_size: many; v_call: TRBV20-1; d_call: TRBD1; j_call: TRBJ2-7; cdr3_aa: CSARDPGQGGYEQYF; cdr3_nt: TGCAGTGCTAGAGATCCGGGACAGGGGGGGTACGAGCAGTACTTC
clone_size: many; v_call: TRBV20-1; d_call: TRBD2; j_call: TRBJ2-7; cdr3_aa: CSARTSGGLYEQYF; cdr3_nt: TGCAGTGCTAGGACTAGCGGGGGCCTCTACGAGCAGTACTTC
clone_size: .; v_call: TRBV14; d_call: .; j_call: TRBJ1-2; cdr3_aa: CASSQAQVYGYTF; cdr3_nt: TGTGCCAGCAGCCAAGCACAGGTCTATGGCTACACCTTC
clone_size: many; v_call: TRBV6-2/TRBV6-3; d_call: TRBD1; j_call: TRBJ1-1; cdr3_aa: CASSYSRTGGAGNTEAFF; cdr3_nt: TGTGCCAGCAGTTACTCGAGGACAGGGGGCGCGGGGAACACTGAAGCTTTCTTT
clone_size: .; v_call: TRBV12-5; d_call: .; j_call: TRBJ1-2; cdr3_aa: CASGLVPLNYGYTF; cdr3_nt: TGTGCTAGTGGTTTGGTACCCCTCAACTATGGCTACACCTTC
clone_size: many; v_call: TRBV12-3/TRBV12-4; d_call: TRBD1; j_call: TRBJ1-5; cdr3_aa: CASSLDRDLYSNQPQHF; cdr3_nt: TGTGCCAGCAGCCTAGACAGGGACCTATATAGCAATCAGCCCCAGCATTTT
clone_size: many; v_call: TRBV5-1; d_call: TRBD1; j_call: TRBJ2-5; cdr3_aa: CASSLNLGQRKETQYF; cdr3_nt: TGCGCCAGCAGCTTGAATCTGGGACAGAGGAAAGAGACCCAGTACTTC
clone_size: .; v_call: TRBV5-5; d_call: TRBD1; j_call: TRBJ1-1; cdr3_aa: CASSTGTGGLAFF; cdr3_nt: TGTGCCAGCAGTACCGGGACAGGGGGCTTGGCTTTCTTT
clone_size: .; v_call: TRBV4-1; d_call: .; j_call: TRBJ2-4; cdr3_aa: CASSQIGQKAKNIQYF; cdr3_nt: TGCGCCAGCAGCCAGATCGGACAGAAAGCCAAAAACATTCAGTACTTC
clone_size: few; v_call: TRBV4-1; d_call: TRBD1; j_call: TRBJ2-7; cdr3_aa: CASSQDMGQGAYEQYF; cdr3_nt: TGCGCCAGCAGCCAAGATATGGGACAGGGCGCCTACGAGCAGTACTTC
clone_size: few; v_call: TRBV7-9; d_call: .; j_call: TRBJ2-2; cdr3_aa: CASSVPGQYTGELFF; cdr3_nt: TGTGCCAGCAGCGTGCCCGGACAGTACACCGGGGAGCTGTTTTTT
clone_size: many; v_call: TRBV6-2/TRBV6-3; d_call: .; j_call: TRBJ2-7; cdr3_aa: CASSMAYEQYF; cdr3_nt: TGTGCCAGCAGTATGGCCTACGAGCAGTACTTC
clone_size: many; v_call: TRBV19; d_call: .; j_call: TRBJ1-2; cdr3_aa: CASSIRGRDGYTF; cdr3_nt: TGTGCCAGTAGTATAAGGGGGAGGGATGGCTACACCTTC
clone_size: .; v_call: TRBV6-2/TRBV6-3; d_call: .; j_call: TRBJ2-1; cdr3_aa: CASTGVGANEQFF; cdr3_nt: TGTGCCAGCACAGGGGTTGGAGCCAATGAGCAGTTCTTC
clone_size: many; v_call: TRBV4-2; d_call: .; j_call: TRBJ1-1; cdr3_aa: CASRDQGGRLTEAFF; cdr3_nt: TGTGCCAGCAGGGACCAGGGCGGGAGGCTCACTGAAGCTTTCTTT
clone_size: .; v_call: TRBV4-1; d_call: TRBD2; j_call: TRBJ2-5; cdr3_aa: CASSQAGTSSGTQYF; cdr3_nt: TGCGCCAGCAGCCAAGCAGGGACTAGCTCTGGGACCCAGTACTTC
clone_size: many; v_call: TRBV29-1; d_call: .; j_call: TRBJ1-1; cdr3_aa: CSAASGREAFF; cdr3_nt: TGCAGCGCCGCATCTGGTCGTGAAGCTTTCTTT
clone_size: many; v_call: TRBV5-1; d_call: TRBD1; j_call: TRBJ2-7; cdr3_aa: CASSLVSTGVNEQYF; cdr3_nt: TGCGCCAGCAGCTTGGTGTCCACAGGGGTCAACGAGCAGTACTTC
clone_size: many; v_call: TRBV20-1; d_call: .; j_call: TRBJ1-2; cdr3_aa: CSARDGGTGYGYTF; cdr3_nt: TGCAGTGCTAGAGATGGGGGAACGGGCTATGGCTACACCTTC
clone_size: many; v_call: TRBV6-1; d_call: TRBD1; j_call: TRBJ2-2; cdr3_aa: CASSRGQDPRTGELFF; cdr3_nt: TGTGCCAGCAGCCGGGGACAGGACCCTCGGACCGGGGAGCTGTTTTTT
clone_size: many; v_call: TRBV7-3; d_call: .; j_call: TRBJ2-7; cdr3_aa: CASSLNRGPYEQYF; cdr3_nt: TGTGCCAGCAGCTTAAACCGGGGCCCCTACGAGCAGTACTTC
clone_size: once; v_call: TRBV27; d_call: .; j_call: TRBJ2-7; cdr3_aa: CASSELQAVPPYEQYF; cdr3_nt: TGTGCCAGCAGTGAATTGCAGGCGGTGCCCCCCTACGAGCAGTACTTC
clone_size: many; v_call: TRBV20-1; d_call: .; j_call: TRBJ1-1; cdr3_aa: CSASSERNTEAFF; cdr3_nt: TGCAGTGCTAGTTCAGAGCGGAACACTGAAGCTTTCTTT
clone_size: many; v_call: TRBV2; d_call: .; j_call: TRBJ1-2; cdr3_aa: CASSEWTDGYTF; cdr3_nt: TGTGCCAGCAGTGAGTGGACGGATGGCTACACCTTC
clone_size: many; v_call: TRBV15; d_call: .; j_call: TRBJ1-1; cdr3_aa: CATSRDRMNTEAFF; cdr3_nt: TGTGCCACCAGCAGAGATCGTATGAACACTGAAGCTTTCTTT
clone_size: many; v_call: TRBV19; d_call: TRBD1; j_call: TRBJ2-2; cdr3_aa: CASSIRQGTGELFF; cdr3_nt: TGTGCCAGTAGTATACGACAGGGGACCGGGGAGCTGTTTTTT
clone_size: many; v_call: TRBV3-1; d_call: .; j_call: TRBJ2-7; cdr3_aa: CASSQETGTNEQYF; cdr3_nt: TGTGCCAGCAGCCAAGAAACAGGGACGAACGAGCAGTACTTC
clone_size: many; v_call: TRBV20-1; d_call: TRBD1; j_call: TRBJ1-1; cdr3_aa: CSASAPGQGKPEAFF; cdr3_nt: TGCAGTGCTAGTGCCCCCGGACAGGGGAAGCCTGAAGCTTTCTTT
clone_size: many; v_call: TRBV7-8; d_call: .; j_call: TRBJ2-7; cdr3_aa: CASSLVDVYEQYF; cdr3_nt: TGTGCCAGCAGCTTAGTTGACGTCTACGAGCAGTACTTC
clone_size: medium-sized; v_call: TRBV7-9; d_call: TRBD1; j_call: TRBJ1-6; cdr3_aa: CASSSHDHRGQASPLHF; cdr3_nt: TGTGCCAGCAGCTCCCACGACCACAGGGGGCAGGCTTCACCCCTCCACTTT
clone_size: many; v_call: TRBV7-3; d_call: TRBD2; j_call: TRBJ2-5; cdr3_aa: CASSPTSRETQYF; cdr3_nt: TGTGCCAGCAGCCCGACTAGCAGGGAGACCCAGTACTTC
clone_size: .; v_call: TRBV29-1; d_call: .; j_call: TRBJ1-5; cdr3_aa: CSVMWGSNQPQHF; cdr3_nt: TGCAGCGTCATGTGGGGTTCCAATCAGCCCCAGCATTTT
clone_size: few; v_call: TRBV18; d_call: TRBD1; j_call: TRBJ2-7; cdr3_aa: CASSPRTGVPEQYF; cdr3_nt: TGTGCCAGCTCCCCTAGGACAGGGGTCCCCGAGCAGTACTTC
clone_size: .; v_call: TRBV3-1; d_call: .; j_call: TRBJ1-2; cdr3_aa: CASSQGLGVYGYTF; cdr3_nt: TGTGCCAGCAGCCAAGGGCTCGGAGTCTATGGCTACACCTTC
clone_size: many; v_call: TRBV13; d_call: TRBD2; j_call: TRBJ2-6; cdr3_aa: CASSPRRTSGGEAAGANVLTF; cdr3_nt: TGTGCCAGCAGCCCACGGCGGACTAGCGGGGGGGAAGCGGCTGGGGCCAACGTCCTGACTTTC